One T cell receptor (beta chain) is described in this entry. It has no known antigen specificity. One base away there is no much larger clone; base qualities are not given. The sequencer was an Illumina HiSeq 1500. TCRdb passed the public sequencing reads through fastp at Q25 and MiXCR, retaining productive beta sequences. Each entry is one CDR3 protein sequence, shown with its most common DNA and genes. Here the sample has approximately 630,000 distinct CDR3 sequences; more than 20% occur a single time. 7.5% to 9% of the sample lies in the top ten. The sample is drawn from a study of T cell repertoires in cytomegalovirus infection (dated by TCRdb to the late 2010s). Background on the whole study: Donor HLA type was relevant to the analysis, because carriage of CMV infection together with the matching HLA type was indicated by public TCR beta signatures.

What the study reported, not specific to this receptor: The ex vivo response was dominated by HLA-C-restricted CMV-specific TCR beta clonotypes, which also provided the single most frequent clonotype in two of eight donors. Cumulative frequency of public TCR beta family members discriminated carriers of CMV infection plus the relevant HLA type in this cohort and an independent approximately 350-donor cohort.

Taken from the germline V gene, the CDR1 and CDR2 loops are MGHRA and YSYEKL. The junction carries 14 bases between V and J, which are trimmed by 4 bases and 2 bases respectively. Taken from cysteine to phenylalanine, the CDR3 has 15 residues. Only CDR3 DNA remains: 45 bases, in frame from the first base. The material sequenced was CD8+ T cells from PBMCs. The chain uses TRBV4-1 and TRBJ1-1; a confident D gene designation cannot be given. This clonotype was sampled from a human donor in good health (CMV status not recorded). Some clones in this sample may be carry-over from other donors' samples. The encoded CDR3 is CASSRLWGGNTEAFF. The sequence in DNA is TGCGCCAGCAGCCGCCTCTGGGGAGGAAACACTGAAGCTTTCTTT.